Listed below are T cell receptor beta chains from one sample, sequenced in a study of shared clonotypes between healthy human individuals. The table came from immunoSEQ multiplex PCR; TCRdb's copy has only in-frame clones and leaves some out. The table shows more than 1 million clones, with 70% to 80% occurring only once. The source material was memory CD4+ T cells from PBMCs. These receptors were taken from a young man in good health. Some clones in this sample may be carry-over from other donors' samples. The CDR3 runs from the conserved cysteine through the conserved F or W. Fields, in order: V gene, clone size, CDR3 length, CDR3 protein. A row's size may be missing; if present it is once, few, many or a size class.

TRBV18	NA	16	CASSPMASGLTDTQYF
TRBV6-4	many	17	CASSRDRVGSSTGELFF
TRBV29-1	few	13	CSADSSTAGKLFF
TRBV29-1	NA	14	CSVGTSGSADTQYF
TRBV5-1	NA	15	CASSLSRGRADTQYF
TRBV30	many	12	CAWSLTGDTQYF
TRBV7-2	NA	15	CASSLLQGGRHGYTF
TRBV6-1	many	14	CASSPSRTNEKLFF
TRBV2	NA	14	CASSWGRPDNEQYF
TRBV18	NA	14	CASSPTSGGETQYF
TRBV7-9	NA	15	CASSLTSGAGNEQFF
TRBV5-1	NA	14	CASSSRTGDTEAFF
TRBV7-2	once	15	CASSFVTPGAETQYF
TRBV14	NA	15	CASTVGGGTRYEQFF
TRBV4-3	NA	14	CASSQLRSSYEQYF
TRBV18	once	16	CASSPSRDTSNYGYTF
TRBV7-9	NA	11	CASSSGTICFF
TRBV30	NA	12	CASQLNTGELFF
TRBV6-5	NA	15	CASSGGHRPQETQYF
TRBV2	many	14	CASVPTGITDTQYF
TRBV5-1	NA	16	CASSPGTDATVEPQHF
TRBV5-6	NA	16	CASSTGVVRGPETQYF
TRBV4-3	NA	14	CASSHHRPPYEQYF
TRBV7-9	NA	14	CASSPRATGNTIYF
TRBV7-2	NA	15	CASRSQTGGYTEAFF
TRBV7-2	few	15	CASSFDRVPYQPQHF
TRBV2	NA	15	CASRWDRGPQNIQYF
TRBV7-3	NA	12	CASSLEGGEAFF
TRBV29-1	NA	14	CSAGQGGNTGELFF
TRBV5-1	once	15	CASSLGLAGAREQFF
TRBV5-1	NA	13	CASSRWGTDTQYF
TRBV28	NA	15	CASSLWGAGENIQYF
TRBV7-2	NA	18	CASSATWGAGGPPDTQYF
TRBV6-5	NA	15	CASSYTAGGPDEQFF
TRBV20-1	NA	11	CSATRAYEQYF
TRBV6-6	NA	16	CASSGPRGRGNTEAFF
TRBV15	NA	14	CATSEFGVSYEQYF
TRBV4-1	few	15	CASSLSGGDGNTIYF
TRBV5-1	NA	15	CASSSQGRGDTEAFF
TRBV11-2	NA	16	CASSLAGGMNTGELFF
TRBV7-9	NA	15	CASSLNLGSYNEQFF
TRBV28	NA	17	CASKGGGLGGIQETQYF
TRBV28	once	14	CASGTSGRMLEQYF
TRBV27	NA	12	CASRRAAGELFF
TRBV7-3	NA	15	CASSFSSGGPYEQYF
TRBV10-2	NA	14	CASSPWQVADTQYF
TRBV29-1	NA	13	CSVEGTAADIQYF
TRBV5-1	NA	15	CASSPRGGSEETQYF
TRBV2	NA	14	CASGMRTHNEKLFF
TRBV16	once	15	CASSQWQAGNQPQHF
TRBV7-9	NA	15	CASRARSGSTDTQYF
TRBV5-4	many	15	CASSFMTGSLYEQYF
TRBV18	NA	13	CASSPDSNYGYTF
TRBV6-1	NA	12	CASSQDLYGYTF
TRBV7-8	NA	15	CASSPRDRGTGELFF